This T cell receptor beta chain comes out of a study of shared clonotypes between healthy human individuals. Findings and caveats of the study: Naive subsets generally exceeded memory subsets in estimated richness.

V shed 4 bases and J 6 bases; nucleotides not matched to a gene: 7. This CDR3 has 14 residues. From germline, CDR1 is SGHRS and CDR2 YFSETQ. TCRdb's copy holds only in-frame clones and misses some; the assay was immunoSEQ multiplex PCR. The sample consists of more than 1,200,000 clones, approximately 98.5% of them appearing once. Concerning this clone: The antigen remains undetermined.

The gene calls are TRBV5-1 and TRBJ1-2, with TRBD1 matching over 9 bases. The receptor was derived from a man younger than 45 in good health. Sequencing input: naive CD4+ T cells sorted from blood. Sample subset: CD45RA+ positively selected. This chain's CDR3 is CASSINRGPDGYTF. The CDR3 nucleotides are TGCGCCAGCAGCATCAACAGGGGGCCAGATGGCTACACCTTC.